These 16 T cell receptor beta chains came from one sample sequenced in a study of blood T cell repertoires in COVID-19. The table came from immunoSEQ multiplex PCR; TCRdb's copy has only in-frame clones and leaves some out. The table has a few hundred thousand clones, about 92% seen once. The material sequenced was PBMCs or T cells enriched from blood (not recorded which). The receptors shown here come from a woman aged 25 to 45 who had recovered from COVID-19.

The chain recombines TRBV6-1 with TRBJ1-3, with D unclear. Per germline, CDR1 MNHNS and CDR2 SASEGT. With 3 bases removed from V and 3 bases from J, the gap between germline ends came to 9 bases. The CDR3 totals 14 residues. Here the CDR3 reads CASSDEGFGNTIYF. The CDR3 DNA reads as TGTGCCAGCAGTGACGAGGGCTTTGGAAACACCATATATTTT.

The CDR3 region has the DNA TGTGCCAGTAGTTTTCCGGGACAGGGGGTTGCCGGGGAGCTGTTTTTT. It specifies CASSFPGQGVAGELFF. The chain recombines TRBV19 with TRBJ2-2; TRBD1 aligns across 11 bases. Unmatched junction bases numbered 8, after V lost 5 bases and J lost 6 bases. This CDR3 has 16 amino acids. The germline gives CDR1 LNHDA, CDR2 SQIVND (reference sequence).

The chain couples TRBV4-1 to TRBJ1-2; D might be TRBD1 (5 bases). This CDR3 is 14 amino acids long. Germline V gene lookup returns CDR1 MGHRA and CDR2 YSYEKL. V shed 0 bases and J shed 5 bases, with 10 bases lying between them. This CDR3 is CASSQEEGRYGYTF. Here the CDR3 DNA reads TGCGCCAGCAGCCAAGAGGAGGGGCGGTATGGCTACACCTTC.

V usage is TRBV10-3 and J usage is TRBJ1-6; TRBD1 agrees at 9 bases. Trimming removed 11 bases from V and 7 bases from J; junction bases left unmatched: 6. This CDR3 has 13 amino acids. CDR1 is ENHRY and CDR2 is SYGVKD in the germline V gene. The CDR3 nucleotides are TGTGCCTCAAAACAGGGGGCAAATTCACCCCTCCACTTT. This sequence encodes CASKQGANSPLHF.

The chain is built from TRBV28 and TRBJ1-1, with D tentatively TRBD1 (6 bases). Deletions cut 5 bases from V and 11 bases from J, with 24 bases between. CDR3 size: 15 residues. Germline V lookup: CDR1 MDHEN, CDR2 SYDVKM. The CDR3 loop is CASSLLRGGSVEAFF. As DNA, the CDR3 is TGTGCCAGCAGTCTCCTCCGGGGGGGCAGCGTCGAGGCTTTCTTT.

The genes are TRBV4-3 and TRBJ2-1, with 12 bases matching TRBD1. The V gene's germline CDR1 is LGHNA and CDR2 YSLEER. The V segment lost 0 bases and the J segment 3 bases; nucleotides outside the gene matches: 6. The CDR3 runs 18 residues. The DNA of the CDR3 is TGCGCCAGCAGCCAAGACACCGGGACAGGGGGCCTCTACAATGAGCAGTTCTTC. Protein product: CASSQDTGTGGLYNEQFF.

The chain links TRBV2 to TRBJ1-2; maybe TRBD1 (5 bases). This CDR3 contains 12 residues. Per germline, CDR1 SNHLY and CDR2 FYNNEI. Trimming left V 10 bases short and J 2 bases short, with 11 bases between. The CDR3 DNA follows: TGTGCCACGGAACAGGCGAACTATGGCTACACCTTC. Its protein is CATEQANYGYTF.

This chain links TRBV19 with TRBJ2-1; 10 bases line up with TRBD2. The V segment lost 5 bases and the J segment 9 bases; nucleotides outside the gene matches: 4. The V gene's germline CDR1 is LNHDA and CDR2 SQIVND (reference sequence). This CDR3 contains 13 residues. Written as DNA, the CDR3 is TGTGCCAGTAGTCTGCTAGCGGGGGCTGAGCAGTTCTTC. Its protein product is CASSLLAGAEQFF.

V is TRBV20-1 and J is TRBJ1-1; D call uncertain. Trimming stripped 3 bases from V and 11 bases from J, with 13 bases between. The CDR3 is 11 residues long. From germline, CDR1 is DFQATT and CDR2 SNEGSKA (reference sequence). CDR3 sequence: CSARGGGEAFF. CDR3 in DNA: TGCAGTGCTAGGGGAGGAGGCGAGGCTTTCTTT.

This clone occurred a few times. V and J are TRBV4-1 and TRBJ2-7; D possibly corresponds to TRBD2 (6 bases). The CDR3 runs 14 residues. V lost 1 base and J lost 4, with 11 bases in between. Germline V gene data show CDR1 as MGHRA and CDR2 as YSYEKL. Here the CDR3 DNA reads TGCGCCAGCAGCCAAGGGAGGGGCGCATACGAGCAGTACTTC. Protein sequence: CASSQGRGAYEQYF.

The V call is TRBV9, the J call TRBJ2-2, with 7 bases lining up with TRBD1. V was clipped by 0 bases and J by 1 base; unmatched bases: 6. The CDR3 is made up of 17 amino acids. From germline, CDR1 is SGDLS and CDR2 YYNGEE. The CDR3 DNA reads as TGTGCCAGCAGCGTAGCTGAGAGACAGGGGAACACCGGGGAGCTGTTTTTT. Translating it yields CASSVAERQGNTGELFF.

The chain employs TRBV6-5 and TRBJ1-4, with D possibly matching TRBD1 (6 bases). Germline V gene lookup returns CDR1 MNHEY and CDR2 SVGAGI. Deletions cut 0 bases from V and 6 bases from J, with 11 bases between. CDR3 length: 15 amino acids. CDR3: CASSYSGGPDEKLFF. As DNA, the CDR3 is TGTGCCAGCAGTTACTCGGGGGGGCCGGATGAAAAACTGTTTTTT.

The chain combines TRBV5-1 with TRBJ1-5; tentatively, D is TRBD1 (5 bases). The germline V gene encodes CDR1 SGHRS and CDR2 YFSETQ. V lost 1 base and J 0 bases, leaving 8 bases between the germline ends. The length of the CDR3 is 15 residues. In DNA, the CDR3 is TGCGCCAGCAGCTTGCAGGGCTCTAGCAATCAGCCCCAGCATTTT. It translates to CASSLQGSSNQPQHF.

The chain's CDR3 is CASSLGLAENTEAFF. DNA for the CDR3: TGTGCCAGCAGCTTAGGCCTGGCGGAGAACACTGAAGCTTTCTTT. This sequence joins TRBV13 and TRBJ1-1; the D is unclear. Trimming removed 0 bases at V and 1 base at J, with 9 bases between. The CDR3 length is 15 residues. Germline CDR1 and CDR2: PRHDT and FYEKMQ (reference sequence).

For the CDR3, the DNA is TGTGCTAGTGGTTTGGGGACAGGTATCCTCAATGAGCAGTTCTTC. Translating it yields CASGLGTGILNEQFF. The chain employs TRBV12-5 and TRBJ2-1, with 7 bases aligning to TRBD1. The V gene's germline CDR1 is LGHNT and CDR2 FRNRAP. Trimming at V came to 1 base and at J to 6 bases, leaving 6 bases not matched to a gene. There are 15 residues in the CDR3.

The chain has TRBV11-3 and TRBJ2-5; 12 bases agree with TRBD2. J lost 5 bases, V lost 0 bases, and 10 bases had no gene match. The CDR3 is 18 amino acids. CDR1 and CDR2 (germline): SGHNT, YENEEA. CDR3 in amino acids: CASSLDHSSGGDGETQYF. CDR3 coding DNA: TGTGCCAGCAGCTTAGATCATTCTAGCGGGGGGGATGGGGAGACCCAGTACTTC.